The clone carrying this TCR beta chain occurred a few times. This entry belongs to a study of blood T cell repertoires in COVID-19. In the source study's methods: Amplification of reference gene primers was used by the study to estimate nucleated cell counts. Using immunoSEQ multiplex PCR, the repertoire was profiled, and TCRdb retains in-frame clones only, with some absent. For V, J and clone size, that table is used; D and trimming come from the DNA. The sample yields tens of thousands of clones, about 91% seen once. This CDR3 is built from 15 residues. From germline, CDR1 is SGHTA and CDR2 FQGNSA. Trimming took 1 base from V and 1 from J, leaving 8 bases between them.

What was sequenced was peripheral blood. The chain has TRBV7-2 and TRBJ1-5; D may be TRBD1 (6 bases). The sequence came from a man in his fifties or sixties with active COVID-19. The DNA for the CDR3 is TGTGCCAGCAGCTTAGGGGGGCTGAGCAATCAGCCCCAGCATTTT. Amino acids: CASSLGGLSNQPQHF. Looking up the rest from reference TRBV7-2 and TRBJ1-5 gives the full variable domain: GAGVSQSPSNKVTEKGKDVELRCDPISGHTALYWYRQSLGQGLEFLIYFQGNSAPDKSGLPSDRFSAERTGGSVSTLTIQRTQQEDSAVYLCASSLGGLSNQPQHFGDGTRLSIL.